Below are 23 T cell receptor beta chains sequenced from a single sample in a study of blood T cell repertoires in COVID-19. Using immunoSEQ multiplex PCR, the repertoire was profiled, and TCRdb retains in-frame clones only, with some absent. Among 250,000 to 350,000 clones listed, less than 85% were seen once. Sequenced material: PBMCs or T cells enriched from blood (not recorded which). These receptors were collected from a woman between 50 and 59 years old who had recovered from COVID-19.

This chain uses TRBV19 with TRBJ1-6, with D maybe TRBD1 (5 bases). Germline V gene sequence: CDR1 LNHDA, CDR2 SQIVND (reference sequence). The CDR3 runs 15 residues. With 9 bases removed from V and 5 bases from J, the gap between germline ends came to 17 bases. The CDR3 loop is CARRSWTLNNSPLHF. DNA for the CDR3: TGTGCCAGAAGGTCCTGGACACTTAATAATTCACCCCTCCACTTT. Full variable domain (outside the CDR3, taken from reference TRBV19 and TRBJ1-6): DGGITQSPKYLFRKEGQNVTLSCEQNLNHDAMYWYRQDPGQGLRLIYYSQIVNDFQKGDIAEGYSVSREKKESFPLTVTSAQKNPTAFYLCARRSWTLNNSPLHFGNGTRLTVT.

V is TRBV3-1 (or the pseudogene TRBV3-2) and J is TRBJ1-5; a possible D gene is TRBD1 (6 bases). The CDR3 is 16 amino acids. V was cut by 4 bases and J by 3 bases, with 16 bases left in between. Per the germline V gene, CDR1 is LGHDT and CDR2 is YNNKEL (reference sequence). CDR3 DNA: TGTGCCAGCAGCCTGTGGACAGTCTCCCCCAATCAGCCCCAGCATTTT. Translating it yields CASSLWTVSPNQPQHF.

This clone was recorded only once. A junction boundary mismatches the germline segment, possibly from a read error. The chain links TRBV2 to TRBJ1-1; D unclear. Per germline, CDR1 SNHLY and CDR2 FYNNEI. The CDR3 has 15 residues. This CDR3 is CASSLTGVSNAEAFF. CDR3 nucleotide sequence: TGTGCCAGCAGTCTAACGGGAGTTTCGAACGCTGAAGCTTTCTTT.

This chain joins TRBV6-1 and TRBJ2-7, with 7 bases matching TRBD1. CDR1 MNHNS and CDR2 SASEGT come from the germline V gene. CDR3 length equals 14 residues. V trimming: 2 bases; J trimming: 5 bases; junction bases outside the gene matches: 6. The CDR3 DNA reads as TGTGCCAGCAGTGAACCCGGGACAGAGGACGAGCAGTACTTC. Its translation is CASSEPGTEDEQYF.

The CDR3 DNA follows: TGTGCCAGCAGCCGATTCAAGGACAGGGTGGGAAACACCATATATTTT. Translating it yields CASSRFKDRVGNTIYF. The gene calls are TRBV11-2 and TRBJ1-3; the match to TRBD1 covers 8 bases. Germline V gene data show CDR1 as SGHAT and CDR2 as FQNNGV. With V trimmed by 5 bases and J by 4 bases, 10 bases remained unmatched. This CDR3 comprises 16 residues.

The gene calls are TRBV28 and TRBJ2-2; 9 positions agree with TRBD1. From germline, CDR1 is MDHEN and CDR2 SYDVKM. The CDR3 contains 14 residues. Trimming at V came to 5 bases and at J to 6 bases, leaving 4 bases not matched to a gene. CDR3: CASSDRGWAGELFF. Written as DNA, the CDR3 is TGTGCCAGCAGTGACAGGGGGTGGGCCGGGGAGCTGTTTTTT.

The chain links TRBV24-1 to TRBJ2-2; D gene unclear. Deletions cut 10 bases from V and 5 bases from J, with 13 bases between. Germline V CDR1 and CDR2: KGHDR, SFDVKD. The CDR3 runs 13 residues. The CDR3 sequence is CATTALSTGELFF. In DNA, the CDR3 is TGTGCCACTACAGCCCTTTCGACCGGGGAGCTGTTTTTT.

Only one count was recorded for this clone. The chain employs TRBV18 and TRBJ2-1; D gene unclear. Trimming pared 9 bases from V and 1 base from J, leaving 10 bases between. There are 13 residues in the CDR3. CDR1 and CDR2 from the germline V gene are KGHSH and LQKENI. CDR3 region: CASLPGSYNEQFF. In nucleotides, the CDR3 is TGTGCCAGTCTGCCCGGTTCCTACAATGAGCAGTTCTTC.

The genes are TRBV14 and TRBJ1-3; 7 bases fit TRBD1. V gave up 1 base and J gave up 3 bases; unmatched junction bases: 3. Germline V gives CDR1 SGHDN, CDR2 FVKESK. CDR3 size: 15 residues. The CDR3, as DNA: TGTGCCAGCAGCCAAGTATCAGGGGGTGGAAACACCATATATTTT. Its protein is CASSQVSGGGNTIYF. The full variable domain, rest sourced from reference TRBV14 and TRBJ1-3, is EAGVTQFPSHSVIEKGQTVTLRCDPISGHDNLYWYRRVMGKEIKFLLHFVKESKQDESGMPNNRFLAERTGGTYSTLKVQPAELEDSGVYFCASSQVSGGGNTIYFGEGSWLTVV.

The chain couples TRBV2 to TRBJ1-4; D is possibly TRBD1 (6 bases). Germline V lookup: CDR1 SNHLY, CDR2 FYNNEI. With 2 bases removed from V and 0 bases from J, the gap between germline ends came to 13 bases. CDR3 length: 17 amino acids. CDR3 nucleotide sequence: TGTGCCAGCAGTGAACCGGCCACAGGGCCAACTAATGAAAAACTGTTTTTT. This sequence encodes CASSEPATGPTNEKLFF.

The V call is TRBV5-1, the J call TRBJ1-1; D ambiguous. The CDR3 consists of 16 residues. The germline V and J ends were trimmed by 0 bases and 0 bases, with 12 bases remaining between them. Germline V lookup: CDR1 SGHRS, CDR2 YFSETQ. The CDR3 sequence is CASSLGGRRVNTEAFF. As DNA, the CDR3 is TGCGCCAGCAGCTTGGGTGGGAGACGGGTGAACACTGAAGCTTTCTTT.

This clone was counted ten times or more. The CDR3, as DNA: TGTGCCAGCAGCTTTAGACAGGGACTCTATGGCTACACCTTC. The encoded protein is CASSFRQGLYGYTF. The rearrangement links TRBV5-4 to TRBJ1-2; 7 bases map to TRBD1. The trim removed 2 bases at V and 4 bases at J, leaving 5 bases unmatched. Germline V lookup: CDR1 SGHNT, CDR2 YYREEE (reference sequence). The CDR3 sequence is 14 residues long. The entire variable domain, with the rest obtained from reference TRBV5-4 and TRBJ1-2, is as follows: ETGVTQSPTHLIKTRGQQVTLRCSSQSGHNTVSWYQQALGQGPQFIFQYYREEENGRGNFPPRFSGLQFPNYSSELNVNALELDDSALYLCASSFRQGLYGYTFGSGTRLTVV.

The chain employs TRBV11-2 and TRBJ1-1, with a possible D match to TRBD1 (5 bases). Trimming took off 4 bases at V and 6 bases at J, with 15 bases between the two ends. Per germline, CDR1 SGHAT and CDR2 FQNNGV. The CDR3 length is 14 residues. In DNA form, the CDR3 reads TGTGCCAGCAGCTCTACTTTTAGGGGATCTGAAGCTTTCTTT. Translation: CASSSTFRGSEAFF.

The V gene is TRBV5-4, the J gene TRBJ1-5, with D tentatively TRBD1 (5 bases). The CDR3 totals 14 residues. Trimming shortened V by 4 bases and J by 1 base, and 9 bases separated the two germline ends. CDR1 and CDR2 from the germline V gene are SGHNT and YYREEE (reference sequence). CDR3 DNA: TGTGCCAGCAGCGCTCAGGGCAGCAATCAGCCCCAGCATTTT. It translates to CASSAQGSNQPQHF.

This rearrangement joins TRBV28 to TRBJ1-2; 8 bases line up with TRBD1. Germline trimming cut 6 bases from V and 4 bases from J; bases unmatched to any gene: 7. This CDR3 region has 14 residues. Looked up from germline, CDR1 is MDHEN and CDR2 is SYDVKM. The CDR3: CASRPTGGAYGYTF. CDR3 bases: TGTGCCAGCAGACCCACAGGGGGGGCCTATGGCTACACCTTC.

The gene calls are TRBV4-2 and TRBJ2-1, with TRBD1 matching 8 bases. This CDR3 is built from 17 residues. Germline values: CDR1 LGHNA, CDR2 YNFKEQ. After removal of 0 bases from V and 7 bases from J, the junction contained 11 bases not matched to a gene. The CDR3 region has the DNA TGTGCCAGCAGCCAAGATCCCCGGGGAAGGACAGGGAATGAGCAGTTCTTC. Amino acid sequence: CASSQDPRGRTGNEQFF.

J is TRBJ2-2 and V is TRBV9, with D perhaps TRBD2 (6 bases). The germline CDR1 and CDR2 sequences are SGDLS and YYNGEE. The CDR3 is 15 residues long. Trimming shortened V by 2 bases and J by 5 bases, and 13 bases separated the two germline ends. The chain's CDR3 is CASSVGRERTGELFF. CDR3 bases: TGTGCCAGCAGCGTGGGACGGGAGAGAACCGGGGAGCTGTTTTTT. The variable domain in full, completed from reference TRBV9 and TRBJ2-2, reads DSGVTQTPKHLITATGQRVTLRCSPRSGDLSVYWYQQSLDQGLQFLIQYYNGEERAKGNILERFSAQQFPDLHSELNLSSLELGDSALYFCASSVGRERTGELFFGEGSRLTVL.

V and J are TRBV5-1 and TRBJ1-2; 7 bases map to TRBD1. Trimming at V came to 2 bases and at J to 0 bases, leaving 4 bases not matched to a gene. CDR3 length: 15 amino acids. CDR1 is SGHRS and CDR2 is YFSETQ in the germline V gene. The CDR3 protein is CASSLTGATNYGYTF. In nucleotides, the CDR3 is TGCGCCAGCAGCTTAACAGGGGCTACTAACTATGGCTACACCTTC.

Only a few counts were recorded for this clone. J is TRBJ2-2 and V is TRBV10-2; D ambiguous. This CDR3 spans 13 amino acids. Germline V lookup: CDR1 WSHSY, CDR2 SAAADI. Trimming left V 6 bases short and J 4 bases short, with 9 bases between. The CDR3 bases are TGCGCCAGCAGGACAAGTGGCACCGGGGAGCTGTTTTTT. It specifies CASRTSGTGELFF.

The chain recombines TRBV6-2 or TRBV6-3 with TRBJ2-1; the D gene is possibly TRBD2 (5 bases). Germline values: CDR1 MNHEY, CDR2 SVGEGT. With 6 bases removed from V and 7 bases from J, the gap between germline ends came to 7 bases. The CDR3 has 11 amino acids. DNA of the CDR3: TGTGCCAGCAGCCGAGGGAATGAGCAGTTCTTC. Protein: CASSRGNEQFF.

The chain joins TRBV25-1 to TRBJ1-3; D gene ambiguous. This CDR3 has 15 amino acids. Trimming removed 4 bases from V and 4 bases from J, with 14 bases in between. Germline assignment: CDR1 MGHDK and CDR2 SYGVNS. The CDR3 sequence: CASSAQAGAGNTIYF. The CDR3 nucleotides read TGTGCCAGCAGTGCGCAGGCGGGAGCGGGAAACACCATATATTTT. Full variable domain (missing parts from reference TRBV25-1 and TRBJ1-3): EADIYQTPRYLVIGTGKKITLECSQTMGHDKMYWYQQDPGMELHLIHYSYGVNSTEKGDLSSESTVSRIRTEHFPLTLESARPSHTSQYLCASSAQAGAGNTIYFGEGSWLTVV.

V usage is TRBV3-1 (or the pseudogene TRBV3-2) and J usage is TRBJ1-2; D uncertain. The CDR3 has 13 residues. V was trimmed by 5 bases and J by 8 bases, leaving 15 bases between them. The germline V gene has CDR1 LGHDT and CDR2 YNNKEL (reference sequence). DNA of the CDR3: TGTGCCAGCAGCGCACTTCGGGGATTGGGCTACACCTTC. This encodes CASSALRGLGYTF.

The CDR3 bases are TGCGCCAGCAGCCGCCGACAGGACTATGGCTACACCTTC. This encodes CASSRRQDYGYTF. The chain recombines TRBV4-1 with TRBJ1-2; D is perhaps TRBD1 (6 bases). Germline assignment: CDR1 MGHRA and CDR2 YSYEKL. The CDR3 loop spans 13 amino acids. Trimming stripped 4 bases from V and 3 bases from J, with 9 bases between.